What follows are 15 T cell receptor beta chains derived from one specimen sequenced in a study of T cells in Graves' hyperthyroidism and ophthalmopathy (dated by TCRdb to the late 2010s). Libraries came from multiplex PCR. Sequenced on an Illumina HiSeq 2000. Amplification of TCR beta CDR3 regions was carried out from RNA transcripts. A first-round RT-PCR of the TCR CDR3 used the HTBI primer set with the Qiagen OneStep RT-PCR kit. TCRdb cleaned the public reads at Q25 with fastp, built clones with MiXCR and kept in-frame beta chains. Rows merge per CDR3 protein into single entries with the most common DNA and genes. A total of approximately 640,000 distinct CDR3 sequences appear in this sample, roughly 17% of them only once. Of the sample, less than 20% is held by the ten largest clones. Sequencing was carried out using blood. The source is a middle-aged man with Graves' hyperthyroidism.

This clonotype was observed at least ten times. The chain links TRBV27 to TRBJ2-7; TRBD1 agrees at 9 bases. V was clipped by 5 bases and J by 3 bases; unmatched bases: 8. The CDR3 covers 15 residues. CDR1 and CDR2 (germline): MNHEY, SMNVEV (reference sequence). The CDR3 DNA is TGTGCCAGCAGTGTCCGGGACAGGGCCTACTACGAGCAGTACTTC. Translated, it gives CASSVRDRAYYEQYF.

V usage is TRBV6-1 and J usage is TRBJ2-5; possible D gene TRBD2, 5 bases. With 5 bases removed from V and 5 bases from J, the gap between germline ends came to 12 bases. Looked up from germline, CDR1 is MNHNS and CDR2 is SASEGT. The CDR3 is 13 residues long. In DNA form, the CDR3 reads TGTGCCAGCAGTCCATTGGGAGCGGAGACCCAGTACTTC. This encodes CASSPLGAETQYF.

This clonotype has a handful of counts. The chain employs TRBV19 and TRBJ2-3; D gene unclear. Germline CDR1 is LNHDA and CDR2 is SQIVND (reference sequence). V gave up 3 bases and J gave up 6 bases, with 7 bases separating them. CDR3 length: 12 amino acids. The chain's CDR3 is CASSMGPDTQYF. The CDR3 nucleotides are TGTGCCAGTAGTATGGGCCCCGATACGCAGTATTTT.

The sample holds many counts of this clonotype. The chain combines TRBV2 with TRBJ1-6; D remains ambiguous. CDR3 length equals 15 residues. The germline CDR1 and CDR2 sequences are SNHLY and FYNNEI. Trimming shortened V by 2 bases and J by 6 bases, and 11 bases separated the two germline ends. The CDR3: CASSEMGTPNSPLHF. The CDR3 DNA follows: TGTGCCAGCAGTGAAATGGGAACCCCTAATTCACCCCTCCACTTT.

In this sample, this clonotype turned up a few times. The gene calls are TRBV28 and TRBJ1-2, with TRBD1 matching 7 bases. V gave up 7 bases and J gave up 8 bases; unmatched junction bases: 10. CDR3 length equals 13 residues. From germline, CDR1 is MDHEN and CDR2 SYDVKM. The CDR3 protein is CASNQGGDEGYTF. CDR3 DNA sequence: TGTGCCAGCAACCAAGGGGGCGATGAAGGCTACACCTTC.

The chain has TRBV6-1 and TRBJ2-7; 11 bases line up with TRBD2. Trimming removed 4 bases from V and 5 bases from J; junction bases left unmatched: 19. CDR1 is MNHNS, CDR2 SASEGT, per germline. The CDR3 length is 19 residues. The CDR3 DNA is TGTGCCAGCAGTGGACCCCTACTAGCGGGAGTCCCGAGGAGTAACGAGCAGTACTTC. It yields the protein CASSGPLLAGVPRSNEQYF.

V usage is TRBV27 and J usage is TRBJ1-2, with no clear D. Germline assignment: CDR1 MNHEY and CDR2 SMNVEV (reference sequence). This CDR3 contains 13 residues. With 6 bases removed from V and 4 bases from J, the gap between germline ends came to 12 bases. The CDR3 nucleotides read TGTGCCAGCAGACCCGCTGGTACCTATGGCTACACCTTC. Its translation: CASRPAGTYGYTF.

This clonotype showed up many times. The chain employs TRBV12-3 or TRBV12-4 and TRBJ2-1; perhaps TRBD2 as D (5 bases). V lost 10 bases and J 2 bases, leaving 15 bases between the germline ends. The CDR3 loop spans 14 amino acids. The chain's CDR3 is CATGNPGTYNEQFF. The CDR3 DNA reads TGTGCCACGGGAAACCCGGGAACCTACAATGAGCAGTTCTTC.

This clonotype has ten or more counts. The chain uses TRBV27 and TRBJ2-2; 11 nucleotides match TRBD2. CDR3 length equals 19 residues. Germline V gives CDR1 MNHEY, CDR2 SMNVEV (reference sequence). Trimming cost V 5 bases and J 2 bases; bases outside gene matches: 13. The chain's CDR3 is CASSPPTSGIGYNTGELFF. CDR3 DNA sequence: TGTGCCAGCAGTCCACCGACTAGCGGGATTGGTTATAACACCGGGGAGCTGTTTTTT.

This clonotype has a handful of counts. The CDR3 region is CASRPDYSNTGELFF. The CDR3 DNA reads as TGCGCCAGCAGGCCGGACTACTCGAACACCGGGGAGCTGTTTTTT. This chain joins TRBV5-1 and TRBJ2-2, with a possible D match to TRBD2 (6 bases). The V and J ends lost 5 bases and 0 bases respectively, with 11 bases between them. CDR1 and CDR2 from the germline V gene are SGHRS and YFSETQ. The CDR3 has 15 amino acids.

The DNA of the CDR3 is TGCGCCAGCAGCTCCGAGGGAGCCGGCTACGAGCAGTACTTC. Encoded protein: CASSSEGAGYEQYF. V gene TRBV5-1 combines with J gene TRBJ2-7, with TRBD2 as a possible D gene (5 bases). The length of the CDR3 is 14 residues. CDR1 and CDR2 (germline): SGHRS, YFSETQ. Trimming cost V 3 bases and J 3 bases, with 13 bases left between them. Variable domain in full (rest from reference TRBV5-1 and TRBJ2-7): KAGVTQTPRYLIKTRGQQVTLSCSPISGHRSVSWYQQTPGQGLQFLFEYFSETQRNKGNFPGRFSGRQFSNSRSEMNVSTLELGDSALYLCASSSEGAGYEQYFGPGTRLTVT.

This chain joins TRBV12-3 or TRBV12-4 and TRBJ2-1; D unclear. The CDR3 runs 16 residues. Trimming cost V 3 bases and J 3 bases, with 15 bases left between them. In DNA, the CDR3 is TGTGCCAGCAGTTTTTCCCCCGGAAGACTCTACAATGAGCAGTTCTTC. This sequence encodes CASSFSPGRLYNEQFF.

This chain connects TRBV2 to TRBJ2-2, with D possibly being TRBD1 (6 bases). Trimming removed 11 bases at V and 6 bases at J, with 16 bases between. Germline assignment: CDR1 SNHLY and CDR2 FYNNEI. The CDR3 runs to 13 residues. CDR3 coding DNA: TGTGCCGGGCCCCGGACAGCTTCCGGGGAGCTGTTTTTT. This translates into CAGPRTASGELFF. Supplemented by reference TRBV2 and TRBJ2-2, the full variable domain reads EPEVTQTPSHQVTQMGQEVILRCVPISNHLYFYWYRQILGQKVEFLVSFYNNEISEKSEIFDDQFSVERPDGSNFTLKIRSTKLEDSAMYFCAGPRTASGELFFGEGSRLTVL.

This clonotype was detected ten times or more. The rearrangement joins TRBV28 to TRBJ1-2; D may be TRBD1 (6 bases). Trimming took off 2 bases at V and 4 bases at J, with 14 bases between the two ends. This CDR3 region has 15 residues. From germline, CDR1 is MDHEN and CDR2 SYDVKM. The CDR3 nucleotides read TGTGCCAGCAGTTTAGCCCAGGGGATCTTCTATGGCTACACCTTC. It codes for CASSLAQGIFYGYTF.

The chain has TRBV30 and TRBJ2-1; either TRBD1 or TRBD2 may supply D (5 bases each). Germline V gene lookup returns CDR1 GTSNPN and CDR2 SVGIG (reference sequence). The germline V and J ends were trimmed by 1 base and 5 bases, with 15 bases remaining between them. The CDR3 runs 15 residues. The CDR3: CAWSADSGRHNEQFF. DNA of the CDR3: TGTGCCTGGAGTGCAGACAGCGGTCGGCACAATGAGCAGTTCTTC.